Listed here is a single T cell receptor (beta chain). What it recognizes is unknown. The PCR used 60 Vbeta and 13 Jbeta primers. Sequenced by immunoSEQ multiplex PCR; TCRdb stores in-frame clones only, minus some. The sample lists more than 85,000 clones, over 80% occurring once. This sample was taken from a study of cytomegalovirus exposure and HLA in healthy donors. The CDR3 totals 16 residues. Germline-derived CDR1 and CDR2 are MDHEN and SYDVKM. Deletions cut 4 bases from V and 2 bases from J, with 17 bases between. Findings and caveats of the study: Roughly uniform depth of sequencing across donors was assumed in presence/absence analyses. In a later analysis, TCR beta V- and J-gene trimming showed a link to a missense DCLRE1C variant. A later analysis linked 16,951 TCR beta sequences to HLA alleles at 0.05 false discovery rate. CMV serostatus was the only recorded immune exposure for donors.

This TCR was recovered from a young man in good health and CMV-seropositive. J is TRBJ1-2 and V is TRBV28, with TRBD1 as a possible D gene (6 bases). Sample: PBMCs. CDR3 region: CASSSSPQGLNYGYTF. Here the CDR3 DNA reads TGTGCCAGCAGTTCCTCCCCGCAGGGGTTGAACTATGGCTACACCTTC.